The entry below describes one T cell receptor beta chain. Tens of thousands of genome equivalents of blood DNA were amplified for TRB. The CDR3 extends over 16 amino acids. This record comes from a study of T cell clusters in autoimmune cytopenias. Multiplex touch-down PCR amplified TRB using TRB-A and TRB-B pools in one tube. TCRdb re-called the multiplex PCR reads and catalogs CDR3 proteins one per entry, DNA excluded. The repertoire shows roughly 8,000 distinct CDR3 sequences; the top ten hold about 4.7%. This TCR derives from a human donor with an autoimmune cytopenia or autoimmune hepatitis (not recorded which). The specimen sequenced was peripheral blood. V gene TRBV12-3 or TRBV12-4 combines with J gene TRBJ2-3; absent DNA, TCRdb's TRBD1 call cannot be checked. CDR3 loop: CASILGGTGRPDTQYF.